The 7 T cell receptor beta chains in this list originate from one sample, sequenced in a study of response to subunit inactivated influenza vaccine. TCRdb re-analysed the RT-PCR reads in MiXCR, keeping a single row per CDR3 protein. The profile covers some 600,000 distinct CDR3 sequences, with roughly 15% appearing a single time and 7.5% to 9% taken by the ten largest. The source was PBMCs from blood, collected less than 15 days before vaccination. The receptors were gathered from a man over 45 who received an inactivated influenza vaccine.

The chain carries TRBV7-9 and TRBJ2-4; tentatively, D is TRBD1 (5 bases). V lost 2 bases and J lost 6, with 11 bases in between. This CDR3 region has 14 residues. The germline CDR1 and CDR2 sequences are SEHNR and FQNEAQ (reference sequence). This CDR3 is CASSLIRVGNIQYF. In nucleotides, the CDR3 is TGTGCCAGCAGCTTAATCAGGGTAGGAAACATTCAGTACTTC.

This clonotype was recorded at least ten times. CDR3 nucleotides: TGTGCCAGCAGCTCTAGGTCCGTTCAGGGTGGGGGCGTCTATGAGCAGTTCTTC. Translation gives CASSSRSVQGGGVYEQFF. The chain uses TRBV11-3 and TRBJ2-1, with D possibly TRBD1 on 6 matching bases. The CDR3 contains 18 residues. CDR1 and CDR2 (germline): SGHNT, YENEEA. Trimming removed 4 bases at V and 8 bases at J, with 27 bases between.

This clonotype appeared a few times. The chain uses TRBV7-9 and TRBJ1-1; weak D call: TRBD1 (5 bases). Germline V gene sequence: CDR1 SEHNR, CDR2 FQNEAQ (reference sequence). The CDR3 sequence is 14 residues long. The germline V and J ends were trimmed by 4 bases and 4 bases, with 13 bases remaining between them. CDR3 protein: CASSSTQRGTEAFF. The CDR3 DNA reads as TGTGCCAGCAGCTCTACTCAGAGGGGCACTGAAGCTTTCTTT.

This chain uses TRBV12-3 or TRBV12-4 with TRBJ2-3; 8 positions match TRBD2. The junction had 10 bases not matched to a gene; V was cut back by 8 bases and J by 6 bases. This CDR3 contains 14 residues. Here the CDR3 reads CASSSGPGGDTQYF. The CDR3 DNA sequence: TGTGCCAGCTCGTCAGGGCCGGGGGGGGATACGCAGTATTTT.

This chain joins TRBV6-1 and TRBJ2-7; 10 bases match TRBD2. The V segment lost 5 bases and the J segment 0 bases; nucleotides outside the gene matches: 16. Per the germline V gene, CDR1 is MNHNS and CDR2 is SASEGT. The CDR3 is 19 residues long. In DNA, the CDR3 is TGTGCCAGCAGTCCCTATGCGGCTAGCGGGGGCCCAAGCTCCTACGAGCAGTACTTC. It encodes CASSPYAASGGPSSYEQYF.

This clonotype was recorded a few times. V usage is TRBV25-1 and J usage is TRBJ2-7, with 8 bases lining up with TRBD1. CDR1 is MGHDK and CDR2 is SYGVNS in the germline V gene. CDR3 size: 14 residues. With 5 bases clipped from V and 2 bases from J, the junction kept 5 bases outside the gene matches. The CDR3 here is CASSKGQGPYEQYF. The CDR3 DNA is TGTGCCAGCAGTAAAGGACAGGGCCCCTACGAGCAGTACTTC.

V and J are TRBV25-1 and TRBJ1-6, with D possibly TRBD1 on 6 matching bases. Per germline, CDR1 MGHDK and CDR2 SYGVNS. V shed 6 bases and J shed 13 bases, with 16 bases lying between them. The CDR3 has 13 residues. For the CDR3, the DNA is TGTGCCAGCAGACCAGAGGGGGGCCTTCCCCTCCACTTT. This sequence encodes CASRPEGGLPLHF.